This TCR beta chain was observed in a study of shared clonotypes between healthy human individuals (dated by TCRdb to between 2020 and 2021). For the wider study: A few men and two women, aged 18 to 49 years, made up the cohort. For each donor, three plates each were used for CD4 naive and CD4 memory, two plates were used for CD8 naive, and one plate was used for CD8 memory. To estimate repertoire size and how much clonotype sharing occurs between individuals, the study deeply sequenced the blood TCR repertoires of a handful of healthy adults. Different laboratories and diverse techniques were used to prepare libraries and sequence TCR repertoires, to increase sequencing depth and limit assay-specific biases. Leukapheresis yielded between about 0.85 and 9 billion PBMCs per donor. Broad study findings and their caveats: Based on pairwise subsampling, the degree of clonotype sharing among donors was expected to be affected by sequencing depth. Sharing across several donors was observed for roughly 5.4% of naive CD4, 3% to 3.5% of naive CD8, roughly 2.3% of memory CD4, and around 0.4% of memory CD8 clonotypes. Sampling was limited to blood, and TCR repertoires in tissue likely differ from TCR repertoires in blood. The small number of donors limited the genetic and exposure-history diversity represented. Compared with non-shared clonotypes, clonotypes shared by all four sorted-subset donors had higher generation probabilities. Larger estimated clonotype richness was generally found for naive subsets than for memory subsets. Incomplete sequencing was indicated by rarefaction of sorted-subset datasets, despite the large sequencing depth.

Using the deep immunoSEQ assay, TCR CDR3 regions were amplified from genomic DNA by multiplex PCR. Extracted genomic DNA from each cell subset was distributed evenly across all wells of several immunoSEQ 96-well plates, and each plate was treated as a replicate. For sorted subsets, around 0.2 ug genomic DNA, equal to tens of thousands of T cell genomes, was loaded into each replicate PCR. The purified libraries were quantified using a Qubit 3.0 fluorometer, sized with a Bioanalyzer 2100, and then quantified again using the KAPA Library Quantification kit. Every immunoSEQ 96-well plate was sequenced on a separate single-read 150-cycle Illumina NextSeq 550 flow cell. The study's own analysis went as follows. Because only junctional sequences without quality scores were contained in the immunoSEQ output, filtering matching that applied to full-length reads could not be performed. Sequences were annotated with PyIR, a Python wrapper for IgBLAST v1.9, and V/J genes and CDR3 were assigned using IMGT germline references. Any read was removed if the V/J assignment was weak (E-value above 1e-6), the CDR3 was missing, or the read contained stop codons, out-of-frame junctions, or ambiguous translated residues. V3J clonotypes were defined as sequences sharing the same inferred V gene, J gene, and CDR3 amino acid sequence. Percentage overlap between repertoires was computed as shared unique clonotypes divided by the size of the smaller repertoire. Three approaches were used to assess repertoire richness: RTK rarefaction, the Chao1 estimator, and Recon v2.1 estimates of unobserved clonotypes. Generation probabilities for all TCRbeta clonotypes obtained by the gDNA method from a handful of donors were computed using OLGA. The table was pulled from immuneACCESS by TCRdb, which kept in-frame rearrangements only. Such tables lose some clones; where checked, under half of the loss comes from unresolved V genes, and the rest has no known cause. Clone size and the V and J calls come from that table; the DNA yielded D and trimming. This sample holds about 530,000 clones; roughly 95% were observed only once. Of the sample, approximately 0.062% is held by the ten largest clones.

A note on this clone: Which antigen it targets is not known. Within one base of it there is no much larger clone, and no base qualities were kept.

The donors were healthy, HIV-negative adults who had no recently reported acute infections or vaccinations. All donors were Caucasian adults living in Nashville, Tennessee, USA. CD4+ T cells were enriched by magnetic negative selection, after which naive cells were positively selected on CD45RA and the negative fraction was taken as the memory subset. Blood was obtained by leukapheresis, after which PBMCs were separated by Ficoll-Histopaque density gradient centrifugation and cryopreserved in liquid nitrogen vapor phase. Purity and quantity of every magnetically sorted T cell population were checked by analytical flow cytometry. Genomic DNA was isolated from each sorted fraction and quantified by UV absorbance on a Nanodrop 2000c. The clonotype originates from a woman aged 25-40 years in good health. The sequenced material came from naive CD4+ T cells sorted from blood. The sample's cell subset or site label, in plain terms: CD45RA+ positively selected.

The CDR3 reads CASSVQGGPGEQYF. The bases are TGTGCCAGTAGTGTACAGGGAGGACCCGGCGAGCAGTACTTC. Recombination linked TRBV19 to TRBJ2-7; the D gene may be TRBD1 or TRBD2, since each aligns over 6 bases. Measured from the cysteine to the phenylalanine, the CDR3 is 14 residues long. The DNA shown is the 42-base CDR3, in frame from base 1. The CDR1 and CDR2 encoded by the germline V gene (reference sequence) are LNHDA and SQIVND. Trimming costs V 5 bases and J 6 bases, and their ends lie 17 bases apart.